The present entry profiles one T cell receptor beta chain with its context. What it binds is not known. This entry comes from a study of CD8+ T cells in alopecia areata. Findings of the study overall: Scalp sequencing also captures normal skin's resident alphabeta T cells.

TCR sequencing used cDNA made by reverse transcription of extracted RNA. Repertoires were generated with immunoSEQ multiplex PCR, while TCRdb's copy carries only in-frame clones and drops some. The data show more than 110,000 clones, around half seen once. Indicated treatment: oral pan-JAK inhibitor, 5-10 mg twice daily. V was trimmed by 0 bases and J by 8 bases, leaving 13 bases between them. From germline, CDR1 is LGHNA and CDR2 YSLEER. CDR3 size: 14 residues. The sequencing here drew on CD8+ T cells sorted from blood, taken at week 4, from a patient treated with tofacitinib. V usage is TRBV4-3 and J usage is TRBJ1-2; D is ambiguous. The TCR originated in a human donor with alopecia areata. This CDR3 is CASSQDSVVMGYTF. Here the CDR3 DNA reads TGCGCCAGCAGCCAAGATTCTGTGGTGATGGGCTACACCTTC.